This TCR beta chain is from a study of identical twins. This CDR3 comprises 13 residues. Trimming removed 4 bases at V and 7 bases at J, with 12 bases between. Germline V gene data show CDR1 as KGHDR and CDR2 as SFDVKD. Notes on this clonotype: Its cognate antigen is unknown.

Study-level findings and limits: Compared with unrelated sharing, twin-shared out-of-frame alpha sequences had more low-probability sequences.

Via MiXCR, TCRdb re-called the 5' RACE reads, giving one row per CDR3 protein. This sample has fewer than 550,000 distinct CDR3 sequences; roughly 15% occur once, and the top ten carry roughly 0.44%. These data also formed part of another study, on yellow fever vaccine responses in identical twins.

This receptor was identified in a woman under 30 in good health. The sequenced material came from CD4+ T cells sorted from blood. The chain recombines TRBV24-1 with TRBJ2-5, with D tentatively TRBD2 (5 bases). CDR3 protein: CATSEAVPLTQYF. The DNA for the CDR3 is TGTGCCACCAGTGAAGCGGTCCCACTGACCCAGTACTTC.